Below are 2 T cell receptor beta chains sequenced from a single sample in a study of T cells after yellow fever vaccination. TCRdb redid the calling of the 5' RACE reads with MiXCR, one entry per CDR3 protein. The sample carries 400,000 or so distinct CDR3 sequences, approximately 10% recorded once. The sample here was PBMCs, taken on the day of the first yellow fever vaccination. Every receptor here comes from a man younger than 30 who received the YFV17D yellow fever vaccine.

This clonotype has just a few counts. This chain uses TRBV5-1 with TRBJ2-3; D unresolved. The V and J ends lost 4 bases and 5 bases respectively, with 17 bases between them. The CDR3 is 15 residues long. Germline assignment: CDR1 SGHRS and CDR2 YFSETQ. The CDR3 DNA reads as TGCGCCAGCAGCATAACACTTACTTCAGGAGATACGCAGTATTTT. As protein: CASSITLTSGDTQYF.

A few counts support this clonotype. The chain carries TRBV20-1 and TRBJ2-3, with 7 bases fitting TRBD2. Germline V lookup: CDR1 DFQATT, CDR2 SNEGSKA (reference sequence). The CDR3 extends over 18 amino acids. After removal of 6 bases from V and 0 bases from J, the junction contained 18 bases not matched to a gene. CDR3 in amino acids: CSAQRLVLSGTSTDTQYF. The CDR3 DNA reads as TGCAGTGCCCAACGCCTGGTATTAAGCGGGACTAGCACAGATACGCAGTATTTT.